A selection of T cell receptor beta chains follows, all from one sample in a study of OX40 agonist ivuxolimab in advanced cancers. Repertoires were generated with immunoSEQ multiplex PCR, while TCRdb's copy carries only in-frame clones and drops some. The sample consists of about 59,000 clones, about 94% of them appearing once. The sequenced sample was CD4+ or CD8+ T cells sorted from blood, obtained in a trial of the OX40 agonist ivuxolimab. The receptors shown here come from an adult with an advanced solid tumor such as melanoma, head and neck, liver or kidney cancer. CDR3s include the opening cysteine and the closing phenylalanine or tryptophan. D genes are given only for firm matches.

V gene,D gene,CDR3 protein
TRBV9,NA,CASSESRTGTRKEGYTF
TRBV1,NA,CTSSQVGLDRGLYNEQFF
TRBV2,NA,CASSGISYEQYF
TRBV7-3,NA,CASSPQGGNNEQFF
TRBV30,TRBD2,CAWSVKTSGRETQYF
TRBV18,NA,CASSPQTAESYEQYF
TRBV30,NA,CAWSMSGNEAFF
TRBV7-9,NA,CASSLGAWGQGTDTQYF
TRBV4-3,NA,CASSQDESDPLDF
TRBV2,NA,CASSEAGGASSGNTIYF
TRBV5-1,NA,CASSRWADSTNEKLFF
TRBV4-3,NA,CASSQDLRVPGDNEQFF
TRBV11-3,NA,CASSLDFSEYEQYF
TRBV5-1,NA,CASSLARQRMQTETQYF
TRBV5-1,NA,CASSSTADYGYTF
TRBV9,TRBD1,CASSVGVTGGYYEQYF
TRBV25-1,NA,CASSESPGINLNTEAFF
TRBV9,TRBD2,CASSPYSGRAYNEQFF
TRBV27,TRBD1,CASSEGQPYEQYF
TRBV4-3,TRBD2,CASSQDRASGIPYNEQFF
TRBV6-6,NA,CASSYGPSQAGF
TRBV21-1,NA,CASSSHLLYHSNQPQHF
TRBV9,NA,CASSVSGEWGNIQYF
TRBV6-5,TRBD2,CASSLGTSEYF
TRBV30,NA,CAWSVVPASTYGYTF
TRBV30,TRBD1,CACWTGANQPQHF
TRBV6-1,TRBD1,CASSWTGAEQYF